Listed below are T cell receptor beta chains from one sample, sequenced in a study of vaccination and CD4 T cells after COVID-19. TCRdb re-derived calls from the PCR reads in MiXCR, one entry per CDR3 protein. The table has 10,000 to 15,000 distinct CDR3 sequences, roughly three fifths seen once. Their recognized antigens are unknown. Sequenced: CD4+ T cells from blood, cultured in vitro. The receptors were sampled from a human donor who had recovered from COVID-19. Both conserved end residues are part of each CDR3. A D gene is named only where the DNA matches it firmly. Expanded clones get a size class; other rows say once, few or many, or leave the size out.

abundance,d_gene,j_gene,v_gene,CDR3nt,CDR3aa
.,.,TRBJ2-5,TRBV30,TGTGCCTGGAGGAGATATGGGGTAGGAGAGACCCAGTACTTC,CAWRRYGVGETQYF
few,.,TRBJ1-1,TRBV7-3,TGTGCCAGCAGCTTAGAGGCAACCATGAACACTGAAGCTTTCTTT,CASSLEATMNTEAFF
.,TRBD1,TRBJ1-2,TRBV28,TGTGCCAGCAGTCCCAGGACAGGGACGAACCCTGGCTACACCTTC,CASSPRTGTNPGYTF
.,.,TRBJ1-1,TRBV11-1,TGTGCCAGCAGCTTGGTGGGAAACACCCGGGGGGCTTTCTTT,CASSLVGNTRGAFF
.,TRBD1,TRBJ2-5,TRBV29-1,TGCAGCGTTCCTGACAGGGAAGAGACCCAGTACTTC,CSVPDREETQYF
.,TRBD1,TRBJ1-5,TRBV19,TGTGCCAGTAGTATACCACCCGGACAGGCCCAGCATTTT,CASSIPPGQAQHF
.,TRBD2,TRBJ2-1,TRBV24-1,TGTGCCACCAGTGATACATGGGGGGGGAAGTTCTTC,CATSDTWGGKFF
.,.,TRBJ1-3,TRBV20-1,TGCAGTGCGCCTCGGTGGGGGGACTGGGGAAGCTCTGGAAACACCATATATTTT,CSAPRWGDWGSSGNTIYF
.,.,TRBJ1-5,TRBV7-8,TGTGCCAGCAGCTCCACTGTGGGGGGAGAGAGTCAGCCCCAGCATTTT,CASSSTVGGESQPQHF
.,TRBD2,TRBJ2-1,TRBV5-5,TGTGCCAGCAGCTTGCTGCGGGAGCTTTATGAGCAGTTCTTC,CASSLLRELYEQFF
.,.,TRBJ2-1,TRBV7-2,TGTGCCAGCAGCCCGGGACGGCGGGGTGGAAATGAGCGGTTCTTC,CASSPGRRGGNERFF